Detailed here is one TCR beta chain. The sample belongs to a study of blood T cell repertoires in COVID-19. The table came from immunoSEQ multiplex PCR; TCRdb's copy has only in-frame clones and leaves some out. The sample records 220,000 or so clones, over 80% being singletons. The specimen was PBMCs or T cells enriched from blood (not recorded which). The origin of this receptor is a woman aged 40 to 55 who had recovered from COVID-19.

The CDR3 DNA is TGTGCCAGCAGTCTTCAGGGGCCACAAGAGACCCAGTACTTC. This translates into CASSLQGPQETQYF. The chain carries TRBV27 and TRBJ2-5; weak D call: TRBD1 (6 bases). The CDR3 is 14 amino acids. In germline, CDR1 is MNHEY, CDR2 SMNVEV (reference sequence). Trimming left V 5 bases short and J 2 bases short, with 12 bases between.